This is a list of T cell receptor beta chains from one sample in a study of T cell repertoires in cytomegalovirus infection. Their target antigens are unknown. In TCRdb, the reads were re-called with MiXCR into one record per CDR3 protein. The data hold about 830,000 distinct CDR3 sequences, with 30% to 35% observed a single time. Source: cultured CD8+ T cells from PBMCs, taken from culture after CMV antigen stimulation. All receptors derive from a human donor in good health (CMV status not recorded). Some clones in this sample may be carry-over from other donors' samples. CDR3s include the opening cysteine and the closing phenylalanine or tryptophan. A D gene is named only where the DNA matches it firmly. Some rows have no size entry. The others give once, few or many, or a class for an expanded clone.

cdr3_aa cdr3_nt j_call v_call clone_size d_call
CASSLKGGGAVETQYF TGTGCCAGCAGCTTAAAAGGCGGGGGGGCCGTAGAGACCCAGTACTTC TRBJ2-5 TRBV7-6 NA TRBD2
CASSLGRGTDTQYF TGTGCCAGCAGCTTAGGGCGCGGCACAGATACGCAGTATTTT TRBJ2-3 TRBV7-2 NA NA
CSVVQGSYNEQFF TGCAGCGTAGTACAGGGTTCCTACAATGAGCAGTTCTTC TRBJ2-1 TRBV29-1 NA NA
CASSEGAQSSYEQYF TGTGCCAGCAGCGAGGGGGCCCAGAGCTCCTACGAGCAGTACTTC TRBJ2-7 TRBV7-9 NA TRBD1
CASSLGLAQEQYF TGTGCCAGCAGCTTAGGACTAGCACAAGAGCAGTACTTC TRBJ2-7 TRBV7-8 NA TRBD2
CASSFIADPYNEQFF TGTGCCAGCAGCTTCATAGCGGACCCCTACAATGAGCAGTTCTTC TRBJ2-1 TRBV7-2 many NA
CASSLLLGGDATNEKLFF TGTGCCAGCAGCTTACTCCTCGGTGGAGACGCAACTAATGAAAAACTGTTTTTT TRBJ1-4 TRBV7-6 few NA
CSVEGTGTVKGYGYTF TGCAGCGTTGAGGGGACAGGGACGGTGAAAGGGTATGGCTACACCTTC TRBJ1-2 TRBV29-1 NA TRBD1
CASSSIGGGLYNEQFF TGTGCCAGCAGCTCCATAGGGGGGGGCCTGTACAATGAGCAGTTCTTC TRBJ2-1 TRBV7-3 few NA
CASSLKVVGLNTEAFF TGTGCCAGCAGTTTAAAAGTTGTAGGATTGAACACTGAAGCTTTCTTT TRBJ1-1 TRBV27 NA NA
CASSTSDRDEQYF TGTGCCAGCAGCACCAGCGACAGGGACGAGCAGTACTTC TRBJ2-7 TRBV5-3 NA TRBD1
CASSLGGTAYNEQFF TGTGCCAGCAGCTTAGGCGGGACAGCCTACAATGAGCAGTTCTTC TRBJ2-1 TRBV7-6 many NA
CASSLVVGELFF TGTGCCAGCAGTTTAGTGGTAGGGGAGCTGTTTTTT TRBJ2-2 TRBV12-3/TRBV12-4 few NA
CASSAPRDRGGQETQYF TGTGCCAGCAGCGCTCCCCGGGACAGGGGGGGGCAAGAGACCCAGTACTTC TRBJ2-5 TRBV7-6 few TRBD1
CASSFRDRGSFHPFNYGYTF TGTGCCAGCAGCTTCCGGGACAGGGGATCTTTCCACCCCTTTAACTATGGCTACACCTTC TRBJ1-2 TRBV7-9 NA TRBD1
CASSLRGPETANSPLHF TGTGCCAGCAGCCTCAGAGGTCCCGAGACAGCTAATTCACCCCTCCACTTT TRBJ1-6 TRBV7-8 NA NA
CASSLRVSGNEQFF TGCGCCAGCAGCTTGAGGGTGTCGGGCAATGAGCAGTTCTTC TRBJ2-1 TRBV5-1 NA NA
CASSLIPQTGFGANVLTF TGTGCCAGCAGCTTGATCCCCCAGACAGGGTTTGGGGCCAACGTCCTGACTTTC TRBJ2-6 TRBV5-5 many TRBD1
CASSFRGDTQYF TGTGCCAGCTCCTTCCGCGGGGATACGCAGTATTTT TRBJ2-3 TRBV7-9 many NA
CASSGGVTYNEQFF TGTGCCAGCAGTGGGGGTGTAACCTACAATGAGCAGTTCTTC TRBJ2-1 TRBV25-1 NA NA
CASGVRGQRRNTEAFF TGTGCCAGCGGCGTAAGGGGTCAAAGAAGGAACACTGAAGCTTTCTTT TRBJ1-1 TRBV5-4 NA NA
CASSLLGQGEAFF TGCGCCAGCAGCCTACTGGGACAGGGTGAAGCTTTCTTT TRBJ1-1 TRBV4-1 NA TRBD1
CANSSGQGSYEQYF TGTGCCAACAGCTCGGGACAGGGTTCCTACGAGCAGTACTTC TRBJ2-7 TRBV7-6 NA TRBD1
CVSSRTGGGYGYTF TGTGTCAGCAGTAGGACAGGGGGCGGCTATGGCTACACCTTC TRBJ1-2 TRBV27 NA TRBD1
CASSYGSGIGLFGQQFF TGTGCCAGCAGTTACGGGTCGGGAATCGGGCTCTTTGGGCAGCAGTTCTTC TRBJ2-1 TRBV6-2/TRBV6-3 NA NA